This T cell receptor beta chain was identified in a study of cytomegalovirus exposure and HLA in healthy donors. Researchers ran the PCR with 60 Vbeta and 13 Jbeta primers. Sequencing was performed with immunoSEQ multiplex PCR; in TCRdb, only in-frame clones are kept and a portion is missing. The sample has some 98,000 clones, more than 60% seen once. V lost 0 bases and J lost 0; bases outside the gene matches: 14. Germline V gene lookup returns CDR1 SGHDT and CDR2 YYEEEE. The CDR3 has 19 residues. V gene TRBV5-6 combines with J gene TRBJ2-7, with 8 bases that match TRBD1. The material sequenced was PBMCs. The receptor's source is a man aged 45-65 years in good health and CMV-seronegative. The CDR3 sequence is CASSLAGRGRGAPSYEQYF. In nucleotides, the CDR3 is TGTGCCAGCAGCTTGGCGGGCAGGGGGCGTGGGGCACCCTCCTACGAGCAGTACTTC.